A selection of T cell receptor beta chains follows, all from one sample in a study of beta chain features in type 1 diabetes. Sequenced by immunoSEQ multiplex PCR; TCRdb stores in-frame clones only, minus some. The sample shows about 340,000 clones, approximately 10% of them seen only once. Sequenced material: central memory CD4+ T cells from blood. These receptor sequences come from a young man with type 1 diabetes. Both conserved end residues are part of each CDR3. A D gene is named only where the DNA matches it firmly. Expanded clones are given a class, and other clones once, few, many or no size at all.

TRBV2	NA	few	TRBJ2-7	CASSEHYEQYF	TGTGCCAGCAGTGAGCACTACGAGCAGTACTTC
TRBV15	NA	many	TRBJ1-5	CATSSYWGGNQPQHF	TGTGCCACCAGCAGCTACTGGGGTGGCAATCAGCCCCAGCATTTT
TRBV19	NA	few	TRBJ1-5	CATRQSNQPQHF	TGTGCCACCCGACAGAGCAATCAGCCCCAGCATTTT
TRBV5-1	NA	NA	TRBJ1-2	CASSPNWGHGYTF	TGCGCCAGCAGCCCCAATTGGGGGCATGGCTACACCTTC
TRBV13	NA	NA	TRBJ1-1	CASSLGGVDTEAFF	TGTGCCAGCAGCTTAGGAGGTGTTGACACTGAAGCTTTCTTT
TRBV5-1	TRBD1	NA	TRBJ2-1	CASSWAGQGMNEQFF	TGCGCCAGCAGCTGGGCGGGACAGGGGATGAATGAGCAGTTCTTC
TRBV9	TRBD1	NA	TRBJ2-3	CASSLQPGQGKGGTQYF	TGTGCCAGCAGCCTCCAACCGGGACAGGGTAAGGGGGGTACGCAGTATTTT
TRBV7-2	NA	few	TRBJ1-2	CASSLTGTGDRGYTF	TGTGCCAGCAGCTTAACCGGGACCGGGGATAGGGGCTACACCTTC
TRBV5-1	TRBD1	few	TRBJ2-3	CASSPGQGHTDTQYF	TGCGCCAGCAGCCCAGGACAGGGACACACAGATACGCAGTATTTT
TRBV11-2	TRBD1	NA	TRBJ2-4	CASSSTTGGPAKNIQYF	TGTGCCAGCAGCTCCACCACAGGGGGCCCAGCCAAAAACATTCAGTACTTC
TRBV5-1	NA	few	TRBJ2-2	CASSFGGSNTGELFF	TGCGCCAGCAGCTTTGGGGGTTCGAACACCGGGGAGCTGTTTTTT
TRBV7-2	TRBD2	NA	TRBJ2-7	CASSLSWGGGSYEQYF	TGTGCCAGCAGCTTATCGTGGGGCGGGGGCTCCTACGAGCAGTACTTC
TRBV9	TRBD1	few	TRBJ2-5	CASSVAGVGQGYGETQYF	TGTGCCAGCAGCGTAGCGGGTGTTGGACAGGGGTATGGAGAGACCCAGTACTTC
TRBV4-1	TRBD1	many	TRBJ2-3	CASSLQGANTDTQYF	TGCGCCAGCAGCCTTCAGGGGGCTAACACAGATACGCAGTATTTT
TRBV9	NA	NA	TRBJ1-1	CASSETLNTEAFF	TGTGCCAGCAGCGAGACCTTGAACACTGAAGCTTTCTTT
TRBV5-6	NA	NA	TRBJ2-5	CASSSEELGRETQYF	TGTGCCAGCAGCTCGGAAGAACTGGGGCGGGAGACCCAGTACTTC
TRBV30	NA	NA	TRBJ1-4	CAWSMGAEKLFF	TGTGCCTGGAGTATGGGGGCTGAAAAACTGTTTTTT
TRBV7-2	NA	few	TRBJ2-3	CASSSDPFGTQYF	TGTGCCAGCAGCTCGGACCCATTTGGTACGCAGTATTTT
TRBV18	TRBD1	few	TRBJ1-4	CASSTGTGGDEKLFF	TGTGCCAGCTCGACCGGGACAGGGGGCGATGAAAAACTGTTTTTT
TRBV27	NA	NA	TRBJ2-7	CASSLWQGAYEQYF	TGTGCCAGCAGTTTATGGCAGGGCGCCTACGAGCAGTACTTC
TRBV7-9	NA	NA	TRBJ2-7	CASSPRDEQYF	TGTGCCAGCAGCCCCCGGGACGAGCAGTACTTC
TRBV19	TRBD2	NA	TRBJ2-5	CASRISGGGPETQYF	TGTGCCAGTAGAATTAGCGGGGGAGGTCCGGAGACCCAGTACTTC
TRBV28	TRBD1	NA	TRBJ2-3	CASIPTGQGTDTQYF	TGTGCCAGCATACCCACGGGACAGGGGACAGATACGCAGTATTTT
TRBV11-2	NA	many	TRBJ1-4	CASSPTRGRKLFF	TGTGCCAGCAGCCCCACGCGGGGCCGAAAACTGTTTTTT
TRBV5-1	NA	NA	TRBJ1-2	CASSLGAGDVGYTF	TGCGCCAGCAGCTTGGGGGCAGGGGATGTTGGCTACACCTTC
TRBV7-2	NA	few	TRBJ2-7	CASSLGPGAPHSYEQYF	TGTGCCAGCAGCTTAGGGCCAGGGGCCCCGCACTCCTACGAGCAGTACTTC
TRBV18	NA	NA	TRBJ1-2	CASSLNSFEALRDGYTF	TGTGCCAGCTCACTCAATTCTTTCGAAGCACTAAGGGATGGCTACACCTTC
TRBV4-3	TRBD1	few	TRBJ2-7	CASSRTGSYEQYF	TGCGCCAGCAGCCGGACAGGTTCCTACGAGCAGTACTTC
TRBV5-4	TRBD1	few	TRBJ2-5	CASSLGAGTGLVETQYF	TGTGCCAGCAGCTTGGGTGCTGGGACAGGGCTTGTAGAGACCCAGTACTTC
TRBV5-1	NA	NA	TRBJ1-2	CASSLARTAFGGYTF	TGCGCCAGCAGCTTGGCAAGGACAGCGTTCGGAGGCTACACCTTC
TRBV9	NA	NA	TRBJ1-4	CASSVSQGEKLFF	TGTGCCAGCAGCGTATCCCAGGGTGAAAAACTGTTTTTT
TRBV23-1	TRBD1	many	TRBJ1-2	CASSHPDPDRVFGYGYTF	TGCGCCAGCAGTCACCCTGACCCAGACAGGGTGTTCGGCTATGGCTACACCTTC
TRBV7-8	TRBD2	once	TRBJ2-5	CASSLVRSGGLQETQYF	TGTGCCAGCAGCTTAGTCCGTAGCGGGGGCCTCCAAGAGACCCAGTACTTC
TRBV6-5	NA	few	TRBJ2-3	CASSYGGLITDTQYF	TGTGCCAGCAGTTACGGGGGGCTCATCACAGATACGCAGTATTTT
TRBV7-2	TRBD2	many	TRBJ2-5	CASSLDVATGREAQYF	TGTGCCAGCAGCTTAGATGTTGCGACGGGCCGGGAGGCCCAGTACTTC
TRBV30	NA	few	TRBJ1-1	CAWSDLTSRNTEAFF	TGTGCCTGGAGTGATCTAACCTCGCGGAACACTGAAGCTTTCTTT
TRBV30	NA	NA	TRBJ1-2	CAWSAPRGERGYTF	TGTGCCTGGAGTGCCCCCCGCGGGGAGAGGGGCTACACCTTC
TRBV9	NA	NA	TRBJ2-3	CASSQGVYGTDTQYF	TGTGCCAGCAGTCAAGGGGTATATGGCACAGATACGCAGTATTTT
TRBV9	TRBD1	NA	TRBJ1-2	CASSLGTATVYGYTF	TGTGCCAGCAGCCTCGGGACAGCAACCGTCTATGGCTACACCTTC
TRBV5-6	NA	few	TRBJ2-7	CASSRTAYEQYF	TGTGCCAGCAGCCGGACAGCCTACGAGCAGTACTTC
TRBV18	NA	few	TRBJ2-5	CASSQTGLQETQYF	TGTGCCAGCTCACAAACCGGGCTCCAAGAGACCCAGTACTTC
TRBV27	NA	few	TRBJ1-5	CASRPQGWEQPQHF	TGTGCCAGCAGGCCACAGGGCTGGGAGCAGCCCCAGCATTTT
TRBV4-1	TRBD1	NA	TRBJ1-5	CASSQGAGGINQPQHF	TGCGCCAGCAGCCAAGGGGCAGGGGGCATCAATCAGCCCCAGCATTTT
TRBV5-1	TRBD1	few	TRBJ1-4	CASSSQTGEQEKLFF	TGCGCCAGCAGCTCCCAGACAGGGGAACAGGAAAAACTGTTTTTT
TRBV11-2	NA	NA	TRBJ2-5	CASSFHNLATQETQYF	TGTGCCAGCAGCTTCCACAACCTAGCGACCCAAGAGACCCAGTACTTC
TRBV29-1	NA	many	TRBJ2-3	CSVEPAETDTQYF	TGCAGCGTTGAACCGGCAGAAACAGATACGCAGTATTTT
TRBV19	NA	few	TRBJ2-5	CASNPTGGETQYF	TGTGCCAGTAACCCGACAGGAGGGGAGACCCAGTACTTC
TRBV9	NA	NA	TRBJ2-1	CASSVRLGTYNEQFF	TGTGCCAGCAGCGTACGACTAGGAACCTACAATGAGCAGTTCTTC
TRBV11-2	TRBD1	few	TRBJ1-5	CASSLGPGTGGNQPQHF	TGTGCCAGCAGCTTAGGACCCGGGACAGGGGGGAATCAGCCCCAGCATTTT
TRBV7-9	NA	few	TRBJ1-4	CASSPSGGGNEKLFF	TGTGCCAGCAGCCCAAGTGGGGGGGGCAACGAAAAACTGTTTTTT